This T cell receptor (beta chain) comes out of a study of T cells in tumors after PD-1 blockade. This clone was seen just once. Antigen unknown. Here immunoSEQ multiplex PCR was the method, and the copy in TCRdb shows in-frame clones only, minus some. The table shows over 8,000 clones, with 50% to 80% occurring only once. The study's findings and limits: Two pre-treatment samples showed no clonal replacement between them.

CDR1 SGHTA and CDR2 FQGNSA come from the germline V gene. The length of the CDR3 is 14 residues. V lost 7 bases and J lost 4, with 17 bases in between. The rearrangement uses TRBV7-2 and TRBJ2-7; tentative D call: TRBD1 (6 bases). Material: tumor tissue, obtained after anti-PD-1 treatment. The TCR sequence derives from a human donor with basal cell carcinoma. The CDR3 protein is CASNRSPDSYEQYF. The CDR3 bases are TGTGCCAGCAATCGGTCGCCGGACAGTTACGAGCAGTACTTC. Full variable domain (outside the CDR3, taken from reference TRBV7-2 and TRBJ2-7): GAGVSQSPSNKVTEKGKDVELRCDPISGHTALYWYRQSLGQGLEFLIYFQGNSAPDKSGLPSDRFSAERTGGSVSTLTIQRTQQEDSAVYLCASNRSPDSYEQYFGPGTRLTVT.